This T cell receptor (beta chain) was captured by sequencing in a study of regulatory T cells in long-lasting Graves disease (dated by TCRdb to the early 2020s). Looking at the study overall: Persistent Graves' disease was defined as antithyroid drug treatment for over 5 years with persistently positive TSH receptor autoantibodies. This study used TCR sequencing and RNA sequencing of peripheral blood to compare persistent Graves' disease patients against newly diagnosed Graves' disease patients. The study was conducted in China and was registered as a clinical trial. A total of roughly 35 samples underwent TCR sequencing: about 13 from persistent and approximately 20 from newly diagnosed Graves' disease patients. Persistent Graves' disease patients in the clinical cohort had taken antithyroid drugs for roughly ten years on average. Overall study results and their limits: A larger number of public clonotypes was shared among persistent patients (more than 2,500) than among newly diagnosed patients (roughly 980). Sequencing and analysis were limited to the TCR beta chain. The small sample size was acknowledged by the authors as a limitation that may reduce accuracy. TRBV28, TRBJ1-2 and TRBJ2-5 were preferentially used in persistent disease, while TRBV20-1 and TRBJ2-1 were favored in newly diagnosed disease. Lower TCR Shannon entropy and fewer highly expanded clones were observed in persistent Graves' disease patients than in newly diagnosed patients, which suggested clonal expansion. Only peripheral blood was studied, because thyroid tissue, the primary lesion, was inaccessible.

Explained via the paper, the time point label denotes: persistent/refractory GD, antithyroid drugs over 5 years with positive TRAb. RNA was extracted from PBMCs in TRIzol for both TCR sequencing and RNA sequencing. The diagnosis of Graves' disease was made according to American Thyroid Association guidelines. Patients for the study were recruited at an endocrinology department in Xi'an, China. Each patient gave approximately 10 milliliters of peripheral blood, collected in an EDTA anticoagulant tube. Ficoll Paque Plus density gradient separation was used to isolate PBMCs, and no further T cell sorting was performed. RNA quality was checked with an Agilent 2100 Bioanalyzer and agarose gel, and concentration with a NanoDrop 2000. Libraries were prepared through multiplex PCR. The sequencer was an Illumina HiSeq 4000. To build TCR beta libraries, CDR3 regions were amplified by Arm-PCR using iRepertoire HTBI primers. Gel purification was performed on PCR products prior to sequencing. The paper's processing steps were these. Gene usage analysis of CDR3 amino acid clonotypes used the approximately 62 TRBV and about 14 TRBJ segments found across samples. Filtered high-quality paired reads were merged into contigs using COPE and FqMerger. Contigs were aligned with BLAST to IMGT TRBV, TRBD and TRBJ reference genes, and CDR3 was defined per IMGT. Any clonotype with a frequency above 0.1% was counted as a highly expanded clone. Shannon entropy was used to measure repertoire diversity, and the Gini coefficient was used to measure V-J evenness. Clonotypes shared by more than one individual were considered public. The public reads were reanalyzed by TCRdb: fastp trimming at Q25, MiXCR alignment, in-frame beta chains only. When rows share a CDR3 protein, they turn into one entry using the most common DNA and genes. TCRdb, not the authors, supplied the V and J calls. The sample table holds about 340,000 distinct CDR3 sequences, of which roughly a fifth were seen once. The ten largest clones capture less than 35% of the sample.

As encoded in the germline V gene, CDR1 is MDHEN while CDR2 is SYDVKM. Trimming removed 7 bases from V and 0 bases from J, leaving 19 bases between the germline ends. The CDR3, from cysteine to phenylalanine, totals 18 residues. Left in the record is the CDR3 DNA by itself, 54 bases read in frame from the first base. This clonotype came up many times. The specificity of this receptor is unknown. Base quality data are lacking; no much larger clone is found one base away. The chain links TRBV28 with TRBJ1-6, with the D gene uncertain. Specimen: peripheral blood mononuclear cells (PBMCs), collected when the disease was refractory, from a patient treated with antithyroid drugs. This clonotype was sampled from a female donor with Graves disease. The sequenced DNA is TGTGCCAGCAACGGGAACTTCCGGTCGAGCTCCTATAATTCACCCCTCCACTTT. Translated, this is CASNGNFRSSSYNSPLHF. The full variable domain, completed from the reference TRBV28 and TRBJ1-6 proteins outside the CDR3, reads DVKVTQSSRYLVKRTGEKVFLECVQDMDHENMFWYRQDPGLGLRLIYFSYDVKMKEKGDIPEGYSVSREKKERFSLILESASTNQTSMYLCASNGNFRSSSYNSPLHFGNGTRLTVT.